These T cell receptor beta chains were read from a single sample in a study of OX40 agonist ivuxolimab in advanced cancers. Libraries were prepared by immunoSEQ multiplex PCR; TCRdb keeps only in-frame clonotypes and omits some of them. The table shows over 80,000 clones, with more than 75% occurring only once. The input for sequencing was CD4+ or CD8+ T cells sorted from blood, taken in a trial of the OX40 agonist ivuxolimab. All receptors derive from an adult with an advanced solid tumor such as melanoma, head and neck, liver or kidney cancer. Both conserved end residues are part of each CDR3. D genes are given only for firm matches. Clone size is shown for a subset of rows, as once, few, many or a class of expanded clone.

d_call clone_size j_call v_call cdr3_nt cdr3_aa
TRBD2 few TRBJ2-3 TRBV11-3 TGTGCCAGCAGCTTAGACCTAGCGGGGTCTAGCAGGGCTACGCAGTATTTT CASSLDLAGSSRATQYF
NA NA TRBJ2-2 TRBV29-1 TGCAGCGTTGACTTGGGGAACACCGGGGAGCTGTTTTTT CSVDLGNTGELFF
NA NA TRBJ2-1 TRBV7-3 TGTGCCAGCAGCCGGGGACTGGCTCTCAATGAGCAGTTCTTC CASSRGLALNEQFF
TRBD2 NA TRBJ2-1 TRBV5-4 TGTGCCAGCAGTGCCACCGGGACTAGCGGGAGAAATGAGCAGTTCTTC CASSATGTSGRNEQFF
NA NA TRBJ2-1 TRBV4-2 TGTGCCAGCAGCCAAGTTGAGATTAGCGGCTACAATGAGCAGTTCTTC CASSQVEISGYNEQFF
NA NA TRBJ1-1 TRBV9 TGTGCCAGCAGCGTAGCCCAGTTGAACACTGAAGCTTTCTTT CASSVAQLNTEAFF
TRBD2 NA TRBJ2-1 TRBV10-3 TGTGCCAGCAGAACTTGGACTAGCGGGGGGGATGAGCAGTTCTTC CASRTWTSGGDEQFF
NA once TRBJ1-5 TRBV5-6 TGTGCCAGCAGCTTAAGGTCGGGGGGCAATCAGCCCCAGCATTTT CASSLRSGGNQPQHF
NA once TRBJ2-7 TRBV29-1 TGCAGCGTTTGGAATCCTACCCAGAGTTACGAGCAGTACTTC CSVWNPTQSYEQYF
TRBD1 NA TRBJ1-2 TRBV5-4 TGTGCCAGCAGCTTTGTGGGACAGGACTATGGCTACACCTTC CASSFVGQDYGYTF
TRBD1 NA TRBJ2-6 TRBV9 TGTGCCAGCAGCAAGAGGACAGGGAGCTCTGGGGCCAACGTCCTGACTTTC CASSKRTGSSGANVLTF
TRBD1 NA TRBJ1-2 TRBV7-9 TGTGCCAGCAGCTCAGCGATAGGACAGGGGTACTATGGCTACACCTTC CASSSAIGQGYYGYTF
NA NA TRBJ2-5 TRBV4-2 TGTGCCAGCAGCCAAGCACCAGAAGAGACCCAGTACTTC CASSQAPEETQYF
TRBD1 NA TRBJ1-2 TRBV10-3 TGTGCCATCAGTGGCGGACAGGGAGTTATGGATGGCTACACCTTC CAISGGQGVMDGYTF
NA NA TRBJ2-7 TRBV23-1 TGCGCCAGCAGTCAATCGTATCCCCACGAGCAGTACTTC CASSQSYPHEQYF
NA NA TRBJ1-6 TRBV6-1 TGTGCCAGCAGAGAAGGGATGATATCCTATAATTCACCCCTCCACTTT CASREGMISYNSPLHF
NA NA TRBJ2-5 TRBV6-1 TGTGCCAGCAGTGAAGGGTTGAACCTCCAAGAGACCCAGTACTTC CASSEGLNLQETQYF
NA NA TRBJ1-1 TRBV21-1 TGTGCCAGCAGCCTCCGGACAGGGGGCACTGAAGCTTTCTTT CASSLRTGGTEAFF
TRBD2 NA TRBJ2-1 TRBV7-9 TGTGCCAGCAGCTTAGGACTAGCAGTATACAATGAGCAGTTCTTC CASSLGLAVYNEQFF
TRBD2 NA TRBJ2-3 TRBV7-6 TGTGCCAGCAGCCTATCACTAGCGGGAGTTGGCACAGATACGCAGTATTTT CASSLSLAGVGTDTQYF
TRBD1 NA TRBJ1-1 TRBV5-1 TGCGCCAGCACAGCCTCAGGGGGACCGGGCTTGGAAGCTTTCTTT CASTASGGPGLEAFF
NA NA TRBJ1-4 TRBV7-2 TGTGCCAGCAGCTTAGGGAGTAATAATGAAAAACTGTTTTTT CASSLGSNNEKLFF
NA NA TRBJ1-1 TRBV29-1 TGCAGCGTTTCACAGGGTTACACTGAAGCTTTCTTT CSVSQGYTEAFF
NA NA TRBJ1-1 TRBV29-1 TGCAGCGTTGTCTTGGCCACTGAAGCTTTCTTT CSVVLATEAFF
NA NA TRBJ1-5 TRBV7-8 TGTGCCAGCAGCTTGAGGCAGGCTCCTGGCAGCAATCAGCCCCAGCATTTT CASSLRQAPGSNQPQHF
TRBD1 NA TRBJ2-2 TRBV19 TGTGCCAGTAGTTTTGGACAGGTCAACACCGGGGAGCTGTTTTTT CASSFGQVNTGELFF
NA few TRBJ1-1 TRBV29-1 TGCAGCGTTGAAGGTCAGGAGAACACTGAAGCTTTCTTT CSVEGQENTEAFF
NA once TRBJ1-1 TRBV27 TGTGCCAGGAACACTGAAGCTTTCTTT CARNTEAFF
NA NA TRBJ2-2 TRBV7-7 TGTGCCAGCAGCTTAGCGGGAGTGGGGACCGGGGAGCTGTTTTTT CASSLAGVGTGELFF
NA NA TRBJ2-7 TRBV5-1 TGCGCCAGCAGCCCACTTCGCTCGAGGGGAGAGCAGTACTTC CASSPLRSRGEQYF
NA NA TRBJ2-3 TRBV28 TGTGCCAGCAGTGGGGACACCGATACGCAGTATTTT CASSGDTDTQYF
NA NA TRBJ1-1 TRBV6-1 TGTGCCAGCAGAGAAAAGGTGGCTGTGGGGAACACTGAAGCTTTCTTT CASREKVAVGNTEAFF
TRBD2 NA TRBJ2-2 TRBV13 TGTGCCAGCAGCTTCGGCGGGAGGGCCCGGACCGGGGAGCTGTTTTTT CASSFGGRARTGELFF
TRBD2 NA TRBJ2-1 TRBV5-5 TGTGCCAGCACCACCGAACCGGGACTAGGACGCAATGAGCAGTTCTTC CASTTEPGLGRNEQFF
NA NA TRBJ1-1 TRBV18 TGTGCCAGCTCACCTAAGCAGAACACTGAAGCTTTCTTT CASSPKQNTEAFF
NA NA TRBJ1-4 TRBV5-6 TGTGCCAGCAGCCGAACCAGGGCGGCGGAAAAACTGTTTTTT CASSRTRAAEKLFF
TRBD1 NA TRBJ1-2 TRBV9 TGTGCCAGCAGCGTTTCGGACAGGGACTATGGCTACACCTTC CASSVSDRDYGYTF
NA NA TRBJ1-1 TRBV19 TGTGCCAGTAGTATTGGTCAAGGTTACACTGAAGCTTTCTTT CASSIGQGYTEAFF
TRBD2 NA TRBJ2-2 TRBV7-9 TGTGCCAGCACCCCGGGAGGGCGCACCGGGGAGCTGTTTTTT CASTPGGRTGELFF
NA once TRBJ2-3 TRBV7-2 TGTGCCAGCAGCTTAGTATTCGTGAATACGCAGTATTTT CASSLVFVNTQYF
TRBD1 NA TRBJ2-5 TRBV18 TGTGCCAGCTCACGACCCAACAGACAGGGGGGACGGGGAGAGACCCAGTACTTC CASSRPNRQGGRGETQYF
TRBD1 NA TRBJ1-1 TRBV6-1 TGTGCCAGCAGAATACAGGGGATGGGCGCTGAAGCTTTCTTT CASRIQGMGAEAFF
TRBD1 NA TRBJ1-1 TRBV5-4 TGTGCCAGCAGCGTACCGGGACAGCGTTTGGGCACTGAAGCTTTCTTT CASSVPGQRLGTEAFF
NA NA TRBJ1-1 TRBV28 TGTGCCAGCAGTTTAATTCCCGGGACGGGAATGAACACTGAAGCTTTCTTT CASSLIPGTGMNTEAFF
NA NA TRBJ2-2 TRBV6-4 TGTGCCAGCAGTCGTTTTATCGACGGGGAGCTGTTTTTT CASSRFIDGELFF
NA NA TRBJ1-1 TRBV14 TGTGCCAGCAGCCAAGGTGTTAGGACTGAAGCTTTCTTT CASSQGVRTEAFF
NA once TRBJ1-6 TRBV30 TGTGCCTGGAGTGTACAGCGAGGTTCACCCCTCCACTTT CAWSVQRGSPLHF
TRBD2 NA TRBJ2-3 TRBV2 TGTGCCAGCAGTAAAGACCTAGCGGGAGGGACAGATACGCAGTATTTT CASSKDLAGGTDTQYF
NA NA TRBJ1-5 TRBV10-1 TGCGCCAGCAGTGAGGGTTATAGCAATCAGCCCCAGCATTTT CASSEGYSNQPQHF
NA NA TRBJ2-5 TRBV7-8 TGTGCCAGCAGCTCCAGAACCCACAGCGAGATCCAGTACTTC CASSSRTHSEIQYF
NA NA TRBJ2-5 TRBV29-1 TGCAGCGTTGATGGGATGGGCAGGGTCTCGGAGACCCAGTACTTC CSVDGMGRVSETQYF